Shown below are 30 T cell receptor beta chains from a single sample sequenced in a study of blood T cell repertoires in COVID-19. Profiling relied on immunoSEQ multiplex PCR, and the TCRdb table lists in-frame clones only, not all of them. The sample lists some 120,000 clones, roughly nine tenths occurring once. Sequenced sample: peripheral blood. These receptor sequences come from a man aged 50 to 60 with COVID-19, enrolled during active disease.

The rearrangement joins TRBV28 to TRBJ2-7, with D tentatively TRBD1 (6 bases). Germline loops: CDR1 MDHEN, CDR2 SYDVKM. The V end was cut by 3 bases, the J end by 3 bases, with 6 bases between. There are 12 residues in the CDR3. Written as DNA, the CDR3 is TGTGCCAGCAGTTTGGACAGCTACGAGCAGTACTTC. This encodes CASSLDSYEQYF.

This rearrangement joins TRBV5-6 to TRBJ2-7, with TRBD2 matching 7 bases. The germline V gene has CDR1 SGHDT and CDR2 YYEEEE. The CDR3 loop spans 14 amino acids. Losses at the gene ends were 2 bases for V and 4 bases for J; bases not matched to a gene: 6. The CDR3 loop is CASSFRGLEYEQYF. The DNA of the CDR3 is TGTGCCAGCAGCTTCCGTGGACTAGAGTACGAGCAGTACTTC.

This clone was recorded only once. The CDR3 DNA is TGTGCCAGCAGCAAACTTTTGGGGCTCACGAACACTGAAGCTTTCTTT. Its protein is CASSKLLGLTNTEAFF. The rearrangement uses TRBV6-2 or TRBV6-3 and TRBJ1-1, with D possibly TRBD1 on 5 matching bases. Trimming removed 6 bases at V and 1 base at J, with 18 bases between. CDR1 is MNHEY, CDR2 SVGEGT, per germline. CDR3 length: 16 residues.

The chain carries TRBV24-1 and TRBJ2-5, with D possibly TRBD2 on 7 matching bases. V dropped 0 bases and J dropped 4 bases, with 20 bases sitting between them. The CDR3 is made up of 18 amino acids. Per the germline V gene, CDR1 is KGHDR and CDR2 is SFDVKD. The CDR3 DNA reads as TGTGCCACCAGTGATTTGCAAAGGGGGGGGCAGGGGACAGAGACCCAGTACTTC. This codes for CATSDLQRGGQGTETQYF.

Regarding this clone: One end of the junction is discordant with germline, which a read error may explain. V is TRBV4-1 and J is TRBJ2-7; 7 bases align to TRBD1. CDR1 is MGHRA, CDR2 YSYEKL, per germline. The CDR3 covers 15 residues. CDR3 coding DNA: TGCGCCAGCAGCCAAGTTCTGGGACAGAACTACCAGCAGTACTTC. Protein sequence: CASSQVLGQNYQQYF.

The chain couples TRBV23-1 to TRBJ2-7, with D perhaps TRBD2 (6 bases). TRBV23-1 is sorted into the ORF group, with uncertain function. The V end was cut by 2 bases, the J end by 4 bases, with 15 bases between. The CDR3 length is 15 residues. The CDR3 nucleotides are TGCGCCAGCAGTCAAACCCCACTAGCAGGGTACGAGCAGTACGTC. This encodes CASSQTPLAGYEQYV.

The chain carries TRBV14 and TRBJ2-5; 11 positions match TRBD2. With 3 bases clipped from V and 5 bases from J, the junction kept 8 bases outside the gene matches. The length of the CDR3 is 16 residues. Germline V gene sequence: CDR1 SGHDN, CDR2 FVKESK. CDR3 amino acids: CASSHRLAGPGETQYF. CDR3 in DNA: TGTGCCAGCAGCCACCGACTAGCGGGACCTGGGGAGACCCAGTACTTC.

The chain has TRBV11-2 and TRBJ1-4, with 7 bases matching TRBD1. Germline V lookup: CDR1 SGHAT, CDR2 FQNNGV. J gave up 5 bases and V 6 bases, and 9 bases lay outside the gene matches. This CDR3 spans 15 amino acids. CDR3 bases: TGTGCCAGCAGTCTGACAGGGCCGGAAAATGAAAAACTGTTTTTT. Translating it yields CASSLTGPENEKLFF.

DNA for the CDR3: TGTGCCAGTAACCAGCTGGGGGGGAGCACAGATACGCAGTATTTT. Its translation: CASNQLGGSTDTQYF. The V call is TRBV19, the J call TRBJ2-3; 7 nucleotides align to TRBD2. Trimming cost V 7 bases and J 0 bases; bases outside gene matches: 7. CDR1 and CDR2 (germline): LNHDA, SQIVND (reference sequence). This CDR3 region has 15 residues.

This chain joins TRBV18 and TRBJ2-6; D is undetermined. CDR1 is KGHSH, CDR2 LQKENI, per germline. The V end was cut by 2 bases, the J end by 4 bases, with 6 bases between. CDR3 length equals 14 residues. The CDR3 DNA is TGTGCCAGCTCACCAGAGACAGGGGCCAACGTCCTGACTTTC. It encodes CASSPETGANVLTF.

The chain combines TRBV27 with TRBJ2-1; possibly TRBD2 for D (6 bases). CDR1 and CDR2 (germline): MNHEY, SMNVEV (reference sequence). V was cut by 5 bases and J by 4 bases, with 9 bases left in between. This CDR3 spans 13 amino acids. Here the CDR3 reads CASSRGGYNEQFF. The CDR3 coding sequence is TGTGCCAGCAGTAGGGGAGGTTACAATGAGCAGTTCTTC.

A single count supports this clone. The chain uses TRBV6-5 and TRBJ2-7, with TRBD1 identical over 7 bases. This CDR3 has 13 residues. The germline V gene encodes CDR1 MNHEY and CDR2 SVGAGI. The trim removed 8 bases at V and 6 bases at J, leaving 10 bases unmatched. The CDR3 nucleotides read TGTGCCAGCCGACCGACAGGGCGTATCGAGCAGTACTTC. Protein: CASRPTGRIEQYF.

The chain is built from TRBV28 and TRBJ1-6; 7 bases align to TRBD1. The CDR3 spans 15 residues. Looked up from germline, CDR1 is MDHEN and CDR2 is SYDVKM. V lost 9 bases to trimming and J lost 9 bases; unmatched junction nucleotides: 14. The CDR3 sequence is CASLVGTASGSPLHF. For the CDR3, the DNA is TGTGCCAGTCTTGTCGGGACAGCCTCAGGTTCACCCCTCCACTTT.

The V gene is TRBV27, the J gene TRBJ2-5, with 7 bases identical to TRBD2. V gave up 4 bases and J gave up 4 bases; unmatched junction bases: 15. Germline CDR1 and CDR2: MNHEY and SMNVEV (reference sequence). The CDR3 loop spans 17 amino acids. CDR3 residues: CASSSQGLGGSGETQYF. CDR3 nucleotide sequence: TGTGCCAGCAGTTCCCAAGGGCTGGGCGGGAGTGGAGAGACCCAGTACTTC.

The chain uses TRBV29-1 and TRBJ2-1; 14 bases line up with TRBD2. The V segment lost 2 bases and the J segment 6 bases; nucleotides outside the gene matches: 9. Looked up from germline, CDR1 is SQVTM and CDR2 is ANQGSEA. The CDR3 length is 17 residues. CDR3 nucleotides: TGCAGCGTTGAAACTTTTGGACTAGCGGGAGGCCCCAATGAGCAGTTCTTC. This codes for CSVETFGLAGGPNEQFF.

The V gene is TRBV4-1, the J gene TRBJ2-5; 7 nucleotides match TRBD1. This CDR3 is built from 15 residues. CDR1 MGHRA and CDR2 YSYEKL come from the germline V gene. V lost 6 bases to trimming and J lost 5 bases; unmatched junction nucleotides: 12. CDR3 DNA: TGCGCCAGCAGTCCGATTGGACAGGCCGGGGAGACCCAGTACTTC. Translating it yields CASSPIGQAGETQYF.

V usage is TRBV3-1 (or the pseudogene TRBV3-2) and J usage is TRBJ1-1; no clear D gene. This CDR3 region has 13 residues. From germline, CDR1 is LGHDT and CDR2 YNNKEL (reference sequence). Trimming took off 1 base at V and 4 bases at J, with 7 bases between the two ends. CDR3 DNA: TGTGCCAGCAGCCAAGTACTTATCACTGAAGCTTTCTTT. Protein product: CASSQVLITEAFF.

CDR3 in DNA: TGTGCCAGCAGTGTCGCAGGCATCCATGGCTACACCTTC. Translated, it gives CASSVAGIHGYTF. This sequence joins TRBV2 and TRBJ1-2; no firm D call. Germline loops: CDR1 SNHLY, CDR2 FYNNEI. The CDR3 runs to 13 residues. Trimming stripped 4 bases from V and 6 bases from J, with 12 bases between.

The chain is built from TRBV10-3 and TRBJ1-4, with D possibly TRBD1 on 6 matching bases. CDR1 ENHRY and CDR2 SYGVKD come from the germline V gene. Trimming pared 7 bases from V and 0 bases from J, leaving 15 bases between. This CDR3 is 16 amino acids long. The CDR3 DNA is TGTGCCATCAAGTCCGGGGGGGCCCCAACTAATGAAAAACTGTTTTTT. Protein sequence: CAIKSGGAPTNEKLFF.

The CDR3 region is CAIRAGTGGRETQYF. DNA of the CDR3: TGTGCCATCAGGGCCGGGACAGGGGGCCGGGAGACCCAGTACTTC. The rearrangement links TRBV10-3 to TRBJ2-5, with TRBD1 identical over 12 bases. The CDR3 sequence is 15 residues long. The germline V gene has CDR1 ENHRY and CDR2 SYGVKD. J was trimmed by 5 bases and V by 6 bases; bases with no gene match: 7.

The chain recombines TRBV5-1 with TRBJ2-7, with 10 bases matching TRBD2. J was trimmed by 2 bases and V by 4 bases; bases with no gene match: 3. Germline V CDR1 and CDR2: SGHRS, YFSETQ. This CDR3 has 14 residues. This CDR3 reads CASSGLAEAYEQYF. CDR3 DNA sequence: TGCGCCAGCAGCGGACTAGCGGAGGCCTACGAGCAGTACTTC. Using reference TRBV5-1 and TRBJ2-7 for the parts outside the CDR3, the full variable domain is KAGVTQTPRYLIKTRGQQVTLSCSPISGHRSVSWYQQTPGQGLQFLFEYFSETQRNKGNFPGRFSGRQFSNSRSEMNVSTLELGDSALYLCASSGLAEAYEQYFGPGTRLTVT.

The chain carries TRBV19 and TRBJ1-2; 8 bases match TRBD1. Looked up from germline, CDR1 is LNHDA and CDR2 is SQIVND (reference sequence). The CDR3 runs to 16 residues. V was pared by 5 bases and J by 0 bases, with 8 bases of the junction left unmatched. CDR3 in amino acids: CASSPWTGRANYGYTF. The CDR3 nucleotides read TGTGCCAGTAGTCCCTGGACAGGGAGGGCTAACTATGGCTACACCTTC.

The rearrangement links TRBV7-9 to TRBJ2-5; TRBD1 agrees at 7 bases. Germline CDR1 SEHNR, CDR2 FQNEAQ (reference sequence). The CDR3 runs to 10 residues. The trim removed 5 bases at V and 11 bases at J, leaving 2 bases unmatched. CDR3 sequence reads: CASSEGQQYF. CDR3 DNA sequence: TGTGCCAGCAGCGAGGGACAGCAGTACTTC.

The gene calls are TRBV9 and TRBJ2-3; possibly TRBD1 for D (6 bases). The CDR3 sequence is 14 residues long. V was cut by 4 bases and J by 6 bases, with 15 bases left in between. The germline V gene has CDR1 SGDLS and CDR2 YYNGEE. The CDR3 nucleotides read TGTGCCAGCAGCCTAACGACAGGACCCGATACGCAGTATTTT. Its protein is CASSLTTGPDTQYF.

The chain uses TRBV6-5 and TRBJ1-1; D is unclear. The V end was cut by 7 bases, the J end by 0 bases, with 6 bases between. Per germline, CDR1 MNHEY and CDR2 SVGAGI. CDR3 length: 12 amino acids. CDR3: CASNQVNTEAFF. The CDR3 region has the DNA TGTGCCAGCAACCAGGTGAACACTGAAGCTTTCTTT.

This chain uses TRBV19 with TRBJ1-1; tentatively, D is TRBD1 (5 bases). V lost 4 bases and J lost 7, with 13 bases in between. CDR3 length: 13 residues. Germline assignment: CDR1 LNHDA and CDR2 SQIVND (reference sequence). CDR3 DNA: TGTGCCAGTAGTACGGAGGGGAGCGATGAAGCTTTCTTT. Amino acids: CASSTEGSDEAFF.

The chain couples TRBV7-2 to TRBJ1-2; 7 nucleotides line up with TRBD1. Trimming took 4 bases from V and 8 from J; bases not matched to a gene: 7. Per the germline V gene, CDR1 is SGHTA and CDR2 is FQGNSA. This CDR3 contains 13 residues. The CDR3 bases are TGTGCCAGCAGCTATGGGACAGCCCAAGGCTACACCTTC. As protein: CASSYGTAQGYTF.

V is TRBV6-5 and J is TRBJ1-5; D unresolved. The CDR3 runs 14 residues. V was trimmed by 6 bases and J by 4 bases, leaving 13 bases between them. CDR1 is MNHEY, CDR2 SVGAGI, per germline. The CDR3 nucleotides read TGTGCCAGCAGCCCGAGTAATGGTAATCAGCCCCAGCATTTT. Its protein product is CASSPSNGNQPQHF.

V gene TRBV4-2 combines with J gene TRBJ2-3; TRBD1 is a possible D gene (6 bases). Germline-derived CDR1 and CDR2 are LGHNA and YNFKEQ. CDR3 length: 17 amino acids. V was trimmed by 3 bases and J by 6 bases, leaving 22 bases between them. The CDR3 loop is CASSQMGPGHKLDTQYF. CDR3 coding DNA: TGTGCCAGCAGCCAGATGGGGCCGGGACATAAGTTGGATACGCAGTATTTT.

The chain combines TRBV5-4 with TRBJ1-2, with TRBD1 identical over 9 bases. CDR3 size: 14 residues. V shed 4 bases and J 6 bases; nucleotides not matched to a gene: 7. In germline, CDR1 is SGHNT, CDR2 YYREEE (reference sequence). In nucleotides, the CDR3 is TGTGCCAGCAGCCCAACGGGACAGGGAGATGGCTACACCTTC. It codes for CASSPTGQGDGYTF.